The clone carrying this TCR beta chain was seen a handful of times. Only in-frame clones appear in the TCRdb table, and some are missing; sequencing was by immunoSEQ multiplex PCR. The data show some 93,000 clones, over 75% seen once. This specimen comes from a study of identifying expanded T cells in peripheral blood. The sample taken for sequencing was blood. This receptor was obtained from a person between 18 and 70 years old in good health.

CDR3 amino acids: CASSLRGDSLEQPQHF. CDR3 in DNA: TGTGCCAGCAGCTTAAGGGGGGACAGCTTGGAGCAGCCCCAGCATTTT. The chain uses TRBV7-8 and TRBJ1-5; 7 nucleotides agree with TRBD1. The CDR3 covers 16 residues. Losses at the gene ends were 2 bases for V and 7 bases for J; bases not matched to a gene: 11. Per germline, CDR1 SGHVS and CDR2 FQNEAQ.